The 8 T cell receptor beta chains below come from one sample, sequenced in a study of OX40 agonist ivuxolimab in advanced cancers. Generated by immunoSEQ multiplex PCR, the TCRdb table keeps only in-frame clones and is missing some. The repertoire holds about 110,000 clones, 91% seen once, with roughly 0.66% in the top ten. The sample in question was CD4+ or CD8+ T cells sorted from blood, obtained in a trial of the OX40 agonist ivuxolimab. The receptor set was obtained from an adult with an advanced solid tumor such as melanoma, head and neck, liver or kidney cancer.

The J gene is TRBJ1-2, the V gene TRBV5-4, with D possibly TRBD1 on 5 matching bases. From germline, CDR1 is SGHNT and CDR2 YYREEE (reference sequence). The CDR3 sequence is 15 residues long. Trimming removed 2 bases at V and 4 bases at J, with 15 bases between. CDR3 in DNA: TGTGCCAGCAGCTTTGGCCCGGGGCCGGGCTATGGCTACACCTTC. This translates into CASSFGPGPGYGYTF. The entire variable domain, with the rest obtained from reference TRBV5-4 and TRBJ1-2, is as follows: ETGVTQSPTHLIKTRGQQVTLRCSSQSGHNTVSWYQQALGQGPQFIFQYYREEENGRGNFPPRFSGLQFPNYSSELNVNALELDDSALYLCASSFGPGPGYGYTFGSGTRLTVV.

V and J are TRBV7-6 and TRBJ2-5, with TRBD2 identical over 9 bases. Trimming at V came to 4 bases and at J to 5 bases, leaving 8 bases not matched to a gene. Germline lookup yields CDR1 SGHVS and CDR2 FNYEAQ. The CDR3 covers 15 residues. The CDR3 region has the DNA TGTGCCAGCAGCTCCGAGCTAGCGGGACTCGAGACCCAGTACTTC. Protein sequence: CASSSELAGLETQYF.

The rearrangement uses TRBV30 and TRBJ1-1; 8 bases agree with TRBD1. The CDR3 has 15 residues. The germline V gene has CDR1 GTSNPN and CDR2 SVGIG (reference sequence). V lost 3 bases to trimming and J lost 9 bases; unmatched junction nucleotides: 15. The CDR3 DNA follows: TGTGCCTGGAGCCGACAGGGGAGGGCGAACACCCAAGCTTTCTTT. Protein product: CAWSRQGRANTQAFF.

The chain carries TRBV30 and TRBJ1-4; D remains ambiguous. Germline CDR1 reads GTSNPN; CDR2 reads SVGIG (reference sequence). V was shortened by 3 bases and J by 6 bases, with 17 bases between the two germline ends. This CDR3 is 15 amino acids long. DNA of the CDR3: TGTGCCTGGAGCGGACCCGGGCGCGGGGATGAAAAACTGTTTTTT. It yields the protein CAWSGPGRGDEKLFF.

The chain recombines TRBV7-3 with TRBJ2-5; D is possibly TRBD1 (5 bases). Trimming stripped 2 bases from V and 7 bases from J, with 14 bases between. Germline CDR1 SGHTA, CDR2 FQGTGA. The CDR3 totals 14 residues. In nucleotides, the CDR3 is TGTGCCAGCAGCTTACCCCGGCAGGGTGTGACCCAGTACTTC. Translation: CASSLPRQGVTQYF. The variable domain in full, completed from reference TRBV7-3 and TRBJ2-5, reads GAGVSQTPSNKVTEKGKYVELRCDPISGHTALYWYRQSLGQGPEFLIYFQGTGAADDSGLPNDRFFAVRPEGSVSTLKIQRTERGDSAVYLCASSLPRQGVTQYFGPGTRLLVL.

The genes are TRBV7-9 and TRBJ1-1; maybe TRBD1 (5 bases). This CDR3 comprises 13 residues. Between the trimmed V and J ends, which lost 4 bases and 5 bases, there was a span of 11 bases. Germline values: CDR1 SEHNR, CDR2 FQNEAQ (reference sequence). As DNA, the CDR3 is TGTGCCAGCAGCTCCCAGGGCGGGACTGAAGCTTTCTTT. Its protein product is CASSSQGGTEAFF. Drawing the rest from reference TRBV7-9 and TRBJ1-1, the complete variable domain is DTGVSQNPRHKITKRGQNVTFRCDPISEHNRLYWYRQTLGQGPEFLTYFQNEAQLEKSRLLSDRFSAERPKGSFSTLEIQRTEQGDSAMYLCASSSQGGTEAFFGQGTRLTVV.

The chain recombines TRBV6-5 with TRBJ1-2; no clear D gene. Per the germline V gene, CDR1 is MNHEY and CDR2 is SVGAGI. This CDR3 comprises 12 residues. V lost 7 bases to trimming and J lost 2 bases, with 8 bases between them. This CDR3 is CASKGSNYGYTF. DNA of the CDR3: TGTGCCAGCAAGGGATCGAACTATGGCTACACCTTC.

This clone was seen once. V and J are TRBV10-3 and TRBJ1-4, with D possibly TRBD1 on 5 matching bases. Per germline, CDR1 ENHRY and CDR2 SYGVKD. The CDR3 consists of 13 residues. V was trimmed by 3 bases and J by 7 bases, leaving 9 bases between them. CDR3: CAISDGQLEKLFF. The CDR3 DNA is TGTGCCATCAGTGATGGACAACTTGAAAAACTGTTTTTT.